A selection of T cell receptor beta chains follows, all from one sample in a study of human T cells and chemical hapten exposure. TCRdb used MiXCR to reprocess the RACE reads, holding one entry per CDR3 protein. The top ten hold roughly 3.5% of the sample, which has tens of thousands of distinct CDR3 sequences, roughly a tenth seen once. Sequenced here: whole blood, sampled in connection with sensitization to the hapten diphenylcyclopropenone (DPC). Source of these receptors: a middle-aged woman with alopecia areata. Some clones in this sample may be carry-over from other donors' samples. Each CDR3 is given with its conserved first and last residue. A D gene is named only where the DNA matches it firmly. Only some rows state a clone size, as once, few, many or a class for expanded clones.

>TRBV4-1|TRBJ2-2|.|.
CASRRVESAGTGELFF
TGCGCCAGCAGAAGGGTTGAGTCGGCGGGCACCGGGGAGCTGTTTTTT
>TRBV6-2/TRBV6-3|TRBJ2-1|.|TRBD2
CASSLRPGLEFF
TGTGCCAGCAGTTTACGGCCGGGACTAGAGTTCTTC
>TRBV7-9|TRBJ1-1|many|.
CASSPPDTQNTEAFF
TGTGCCAGCAGCCCCCCTGACACACAGAACACTGAAGCTTTCTTT
>TRBV28|TRBJ2-7|few|.
CATSPGQRKNEQYF
TGTGCCACGTCCCCTGGTCAGAGGAAGAACGAGCAGTACTTC
>TRBV2|TRBJ2-5|.|.
CASSDQSQETQYF
TGTGCCAGCAGTGATCAGAGTCAAGAGACCCAGTACTTC
>TRBV4-2|TRBJ2-7|many|.
CASSQDQVVIYEQYF
TGTGCCAGCAGCCAAGATCAAGTGGTAATTTACGAGCAGTACTTC
>TRBV10-3|TRBJ2-3|many|TRBD2
CASRERGVPDTQYF
TGTGCCAGCCGGGAGCGGGGGGTCCCCGATACGCAGTATTTT
>TRBV12-3/TRBV12-4|TRBJ1-1|.|.
CASIRGGSTEAFF
TGTGCCAGCATTCGGGGGGGGAGCACTGAAGCTTTCTTT
>TRBV2|TRBJ2-7|.|TRBD1
CASRPGTGGYEQYF
TGTGCCAGCAGACCCGGGACAGGGGGCTACGAGCAGTACTTC
>TRBV2|TRBJ1-6|many|TRBD1
CASSVDRAGNSPLHF
TGTGCCAGCAGTGTCGACAGGGCAGGCAATTCACCCCTCCACTTT
>TRBV7-2|TRBJ2-5|.|.
CASSLSQTQETQYF
TGTGCCAGCAGCTTATCACAGACCCAAGAGACCCAGTACTTC
>TRBV6-6|TRBJ2-7|many|.
CASSPLLTGQYF
TGTGCCAGCAGTCCCCTCCTTACGGGGCAGTACTTC
>TRBV7-2|TRBJ1-2|many|.
CASSLEGTSGYTF
TGTGCCAGCAGCTTAGAAGGGACGAGTGGCTACACCTTC
>TRBV7-9|TRBJ2-7|many|TRBD2
CASSSPVATSADEQYF
TGTGCCAGCAGCTCCCCGGTGGCTACTAGCGCGGACGAGCAGTACTTC